Following are 17 T cell receptor beta chains from one sample sequenced in a study of T-cell reconstitution after alpha-beta-depleted transplantation in children. The library targeted TCRbeta and was prepared with unique molecular identifiers. TCRdb re-called the PCR reads through MiXCR, storing one row per CDR3 protein. Of hundreds of thousands of distinct CDR3 sequences listed, 7.5% to 9.5% are singletons. Sequenced material: PBMCs, mostly from graft donor cells, taken 180 days after TCRalphabeta/CD19-depleted stem cell transplant. These receptors all stem from a male patient between 10 and 17 years old who had a stem cell transplant for acute lymphoblastic leukemia, so the T cells may come from the graft donor.

V is TRBV4-1 and J is TRBJ1-5, with 9 bases lining up with TRBD1. Germline-derived CDR1 and CDR2 are MGHRA and YSYEKL. CDR3 size: 17 residues. V shed 0 bases, J shed 6 bases, and the junction held 9 bases outside the gene matches. The CDR3 spells CASSQEPGQGLIQPQHF. The CDR3 DNA is TGCGCCAGCAGCCAAGAACCGGGACAGGGTTTGATTCAGCCCCAGCATTTT.

This clonotype was detected many times. This chain links TRBV6-5 with TRBJ1-2; perhaps TRBD1 as D (5 bases). Germline values: CDR1 MNHEY, CDR2 SVGAGI. The V end was cut by 2 bases, the J end by 4 bases, with 11 bases between. The CDR3 runs to 14 residues. The CDR3 nucleotides read TGTGCCAGCAGTTACGGGGACGGGAGCTATGGCTACACCTTC. As protein: CASSYGDGSYGYTF.

This clonotype was recorded many times. The chain links TRBV7-9 to TRBJ2-2; no definite D call. The germline V gene has CDR1 SEHNR and CDR2 FQNEAQ (reference sequence). CDR3 length: 14 residues. The germline V and J ends were trimmed by 1 base and 5 bases, with 8 bases remaining between them. CDR3: CASSLDGFTGELFF. CDR3 in DNA: TGTGCCAGCAGCTTAGACGGATTTACCGGGGAGCTGTTTTTT. Variable domain in full (rest from reference TRBV7-9 and TRBJ2-2): DTGVSQNPRHKITKRGQNVTFRCDPISEHNRLYWYRQTLGQGPEFLTYFQNEAQLEKSRLLSDRFSAERPKGSFSTLEIQRTEQGDSAMYLCASSLDGFTGELFFGEGSRLTVL.

This clonotype was detected many times. V gene TRBV2 combines with J gene TRBJ2-3; the D is unclear. V was trimmed by 6 bases and J by 3 bases, leaving 10 bases between them. The CDR3 length is 13 residues. Per the germline V gene, CDR1 is SNHLY and CDR2 is FYNNEI. The CDR3 DNA reads TGTGCCAGCAGATTAGATCGGACAGATACGCAGTATTTT. Protein product: CASRLDRTDTQYF.

As concerns this clonotype: This may be a read error, as it is one base from a much larger clone. The CDR3, as DNA: TGTGCCAGCAGTGAATTATGGGGCCCCGGCGGGCAAAAACTGTTTTTT. Translation: CASSELWGPGGQKLFF. The genes are TRBV25-1 and TRBJ1-4, with D possibly TRBD1 on 5 matching bases. V lost 1 base and J 9 bases, leaving 18 bases between the germline ends. The CDR3 totals 16 residues. Germline-derived CDR1 and CDR2 are MGHDK and SYGVNS.

Many counts were recorded for this clonotype. V and J are TRBV5-1 and TRBJ1-1; tentative D call: TRBD1 (5 bases). The germline gives CDR1 SGHRS, CDR2 YFSETQ. Trimming removed 4 bases from V and 0 bases from J, with 10 bases in between. The CDR3 has 14 residues. CDR3 sequence (DNA): TGCGCCAGCAGCGGGGACTTTATGAACACTGAAGCTTTCTTT. Residues: CASSGDFMNTEAFF.

This clonotype was recorded many times. CDR3 nucleotides: TGCAGCGTTCTGGAAGGGGCGAGCAATCAGCCCCAGCATTTT. It encodes CSVLEGASNQPQHF. V and J are TRBV29-1 and TRBJ1-5; perhaps TRBD1 as D (5 bases). Germline loops: CDR1 SQVTM, CDR2 ANQGSEA. V was shortened by 5 bases and J by 1 base, with 12 bases between the two germline ends. The CDR3 covers 14 residues.

This clonotype was seen repeatedly, ten times or more. The CDR3 is CASSQTMTDPPLHF. CDR3 DNA: TGCGCCAGCAGCCAAACAATGACAGACCCACCCCTCCACTTT. V is TRBV4-3 and J is TRBJ1-6; tentatively, D is TRBD1 (5 bases). V lost 2 bases, J lost 11 bases, and 13 bases lay in between. Germline assignment: CDR1 LGHNA and CDR2 YSLEER. The CDR3 runs 14 residues.

This clonotype has ten or more counts. The rearrangement joins TRBV11-1 to TRBJ2-7; 10 bases are shared with TRBD2. CDR3 size: 15 residues. The V gene end was trimmed by 5 bases and the J gene end by 1 base; junction bases not matched to a gene: 5. Germline V gene data show CDR1 as SGHAT and CDR2 as FQDESV (reference sequence). The CDR3 DNA reads TGTGCCAGCAGCGTCGGACTAGCGGTTTCCTACGAGCAGTACTTC. Amino acid sequence: CASSVGLAVSYEQYF.

This clonotype occurred many times. The J gene is TRBJ1-1, the V gene TRBV10-3; perhaps TRBD1 as D (5 bases). V lost 6 bases and J 7 bases, leaving 15 bases between the germline ends. The CDR3 totals 13 residues. Germline V CDR1 and CDR2: ENHRY, SYGVKD. The CDR3 sequence is CAISINRGSEAFF. In DNA, the CDR3 is TGTGCCATCAGCATCAACCGGGGGAGTGAAGCTTTCTTT.

The sample holds many counts of this clonotype. This chain joins TRBV12-5 and TRBJ2-3; D unclear. The CDR3 runs 13 residues. The V gene's germline CDR1 is LGHNT and CDR2 FRNRAP. V shed 7 bases and J shed 2 bases, with 10 bases lying between them. The CDR3 sequence is CASAPYSTDTQYF. The CDR3 region has the DNA TGTGCTAGTGCCCCCTACTCCACAGATACGCAGTATTTT. The entire variable domain, with the rest obtained from reference TRBV12-5 and TRBJ2-3, is as follows: DARVTQTPRHKVTEMGQEVTMRCQPILGHNTVFWYRQTMMQGLELLAYFRNRAPLDDSGMPKDRFSAEMPDATLATLKIQPSEPRDSAVYFCASAPYSTDTQYFGPGTRLTVL.

This clonotype has at least ten counts. This chain links TRBV5-6 with TRBJ1-5, with D uncertain. Germline values: CDR1 SGHDT, CDR2 YYEEEE. V was pared by 1 base and J by 5 bases, with 13 bases between. There are 15 residues in the CDR3. CDR3 sequence: CASSLQRSPDQPQHF. CDR3 sequence (DNA): TGTGCCAGCAGCTTGCAGAGAAGTCCTGATCAGCCCCAGCATTTT.

This clonotype was found many times. This chain connects TRBV24-1 to TRBJ2-1; D is uncertain. V was shortened by 4 bases and J by 4 bases, with 4 bases between the two germline ends. Germline assignment: CDR1 KGHDR and CDR2 SFDVKD. The CDR3 totals 12 residues. CDR3 sequence reads: CATSEGYNEQFF. The CDR3 nucleotides are TGTGCCACCAGTGAAGGGTACAATGAGCAGTTCTTC.

This clonotype was observed a handful of times. The V gene is TRBV7-6, the J gene TRBJ2-1; possibly TRBD1 or TRBD2 for D (6 bases each). V was trimmed by 5 bases and J by 6 bases, leaving 20 bases between them. Germline V lookup: CDR1 SGHVS, CDR2 FNYEAQ. This CDR3 is 16 amino acids long. CDR3 sequence reads: CASSPGWGAYFNEQFF. CDR3 sequence (DNA): TGTGCCAGCAGCCCAGGGTGGGGGGCCTATTTCAATGAGCAGTTCTTC.

This clonotype showed up many times. The J gene is TRBJ2-1, the V gene TRBV19; D is possibly TRBD1 (6 bases). The V end was cut by 4 bases, the J end by 6 bases, with 22 bases between. Germline V gene data show CDR1 as LNHDA and CDR2 as SQIVND (reference sequence). The CDR3 loop spans 17 amino acids. As DNA, the CDR3 is TGTGCCAGTAGTACCCCGCCAGGGGCTACTCCGGGCAATGAGCAGTTCTTC. Residues: CASSTPPGATPGNEQFF.

V usage is TRBV29-1 and J usage is TRBJ1-1, with no clear D. The CDR3 loop spans 12 amino acids. Germline assignment: CDR1 SQVTM and CDR2 ANQGSEA. Deletions cut 2 bases from V and 5 bases from J, with 9 bases between. The CDR3 here is CSVEQVGTEAFF. The CDR3 DNA is TGCAGCGTTGAACAAGTAGGAACTGAAGCTTTCTTT.

This chain links TRBV12-1 with TRBJ2-7. TRBV12-1 is a recognized pseudogene. The CDR3 extends over 14 amino acids. CDR3 in DNA: TGTGCCATCGGCTTTGGGGTGCTCTCCTACGAGCAGTACTTC. Its translation is CAIGFGVLSYEQYF.